The T cell receptor (beta chain) described here comes from a study of metastatic and nonmetastatic thyroid tumors. This clone was seen ten or more times. Original data processing: A distant-metastasis classifier for papillary thyroid cancer was built using CDR3 differences across clinicopathological groups. With MiXCR, TCRdb reprocessed the PCR reads. The V and J calls come from TCRdb's annotation, not from the publication. The repertoire holds tens of thousands of clones, about an eighth seen once, with 20% to 25% in the top ten. The junction had 11 bases not matched to a gene; V was cut back by 5 bases and J by 1 base. Germline assignment: CDR1 SEHNR and CDR2 FQNEAQ (reference sequence). This CDR3 is 17 amino acids long. No patient received treatment before thyroid surgery.

This receptor was taken from a female donor with papillary thyroid cancer or a benign thyroid nodule (not recorded which). Some clones in this sample may be carry-over from other donors' samples. Sequenced input: blood. The chain recombines TRBV7-9 with TRBJ2-1; 7 bases align to TRBD2. DNA for the CDR3: TGTGCCAGCAGCCCCTTACCACTAGCGAGTTCCTACAATGAGCAGTTCTTC. Its protein product is CASSPLPLASSYNEQFF.